Sequencing of this TCR beta chain was carried out in a study of beta chain features in type 1 diabetes. Study-level results: A pattern of fewer insertions and more deletions at VDJ junctions was seen in type 1 diabetes patients.

Turning to this clone: The antigen is undetermined.

Post-sort purity exceeded 98% for all sorted populations. The sequenced template was cDNA made from the entire isolated RNA. Libraries were prepared by immunoSEQ multiplex PCR; TCRdb keeps only in-frame clonotypes and omits some of them. The sample has approximately 470,000 clones; approximately 28% are singletons. The V end lost 3 bases, the J end lost 1 base, and 20 bases lay between the germline ends. Germline CDR1 and CDR2: GTSNPN and SVGIG (reference sequence). This CDR3 is built from 17 residues. The sequence was obtained from a man aged 18 to 30 in good health. The chain carries TRBV30 and TRBJ2-3; D may be TRBD2 (5 bases). Sequencing used naive CD4+ T cells from blood. CDR3 DNA: TGTGCCTGGAGCGCGGGTTCCACATCACGGGGCACAGATACGCAGTATTTT. This sequence encodes CAWSAGSTSRGTDTQYF.